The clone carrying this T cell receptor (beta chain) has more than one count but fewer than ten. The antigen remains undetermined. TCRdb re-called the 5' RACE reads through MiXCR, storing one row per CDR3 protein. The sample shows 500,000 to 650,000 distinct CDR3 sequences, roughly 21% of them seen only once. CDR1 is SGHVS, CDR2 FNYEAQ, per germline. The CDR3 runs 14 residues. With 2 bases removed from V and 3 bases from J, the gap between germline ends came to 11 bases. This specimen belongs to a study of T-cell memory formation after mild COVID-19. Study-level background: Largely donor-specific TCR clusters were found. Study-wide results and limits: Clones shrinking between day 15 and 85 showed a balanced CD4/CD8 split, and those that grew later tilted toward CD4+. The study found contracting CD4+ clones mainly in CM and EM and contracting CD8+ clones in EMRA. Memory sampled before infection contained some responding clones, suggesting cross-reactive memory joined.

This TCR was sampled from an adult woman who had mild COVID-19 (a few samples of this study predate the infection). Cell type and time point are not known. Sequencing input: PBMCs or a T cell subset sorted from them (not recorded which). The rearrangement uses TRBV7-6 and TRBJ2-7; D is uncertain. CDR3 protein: CASSLTEVGYEQYF. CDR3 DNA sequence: TGTGCCAGCAGCTTAACCGAGGTCGGCTACGAGCAGTACTTC.